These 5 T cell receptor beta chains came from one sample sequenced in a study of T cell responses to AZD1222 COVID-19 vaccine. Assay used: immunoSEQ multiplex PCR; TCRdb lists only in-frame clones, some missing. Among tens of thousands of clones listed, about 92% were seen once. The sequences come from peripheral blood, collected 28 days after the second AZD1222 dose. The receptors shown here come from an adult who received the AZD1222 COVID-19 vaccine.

The CDR3 sequence: CAWPEDTIYEQYF. CDR3 DNA sequence: TGTGCCTGGCCCGAGGACACCATTTACGAGCAGTACTTC. The chain carries TRBV30 and TRBJ2-7; possibly TRBD1 for D (5 bases). This CDR3 spans 13 amino acids. Trimming pared 5 bases from V and 4 bases from J, leaving 15 bases between. Germline values: CDR1 GTSNPN, CDR2 SVGIG (reference sequence).

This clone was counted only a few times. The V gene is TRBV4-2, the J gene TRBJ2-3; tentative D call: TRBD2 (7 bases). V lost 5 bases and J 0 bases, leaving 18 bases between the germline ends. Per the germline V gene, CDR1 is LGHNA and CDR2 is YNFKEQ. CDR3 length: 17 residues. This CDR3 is CASSLRGAGASTDTQYF. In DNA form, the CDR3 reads TGTGCCAGCAGCTTAAGAGGGGCGGGGGCTAGCACAGATACGCAGTATTTT.

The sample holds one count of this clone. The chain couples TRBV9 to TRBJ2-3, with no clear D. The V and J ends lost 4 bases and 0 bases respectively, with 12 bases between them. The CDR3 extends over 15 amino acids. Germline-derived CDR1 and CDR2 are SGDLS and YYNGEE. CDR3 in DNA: TGTGCCAGCAGCCGACCCGATTCAAGCACAGATACGCAGTATTTT. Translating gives CASSRPDSSTDTQYF. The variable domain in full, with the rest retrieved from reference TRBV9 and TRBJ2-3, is DSGVTQTPKHLITATGQRVTLRCSPRSGDLSVYWYQQSLDQGLQFLIQYYNGEERAKGNILERFSAQQFPDLHSELNLSSLELGDSALYFCASSRPDSSTDTQYFGPGTRLTVL.

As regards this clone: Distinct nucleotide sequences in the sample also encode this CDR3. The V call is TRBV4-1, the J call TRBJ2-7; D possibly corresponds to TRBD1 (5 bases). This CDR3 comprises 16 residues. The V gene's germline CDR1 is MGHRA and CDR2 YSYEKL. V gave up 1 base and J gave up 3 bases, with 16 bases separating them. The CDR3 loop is CASSQAVGARFYEQYF. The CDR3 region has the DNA TGCGCCAGCAGCCAAGCAGTAGGGGCCCGCTTCTACGAGCAGTACTTC.

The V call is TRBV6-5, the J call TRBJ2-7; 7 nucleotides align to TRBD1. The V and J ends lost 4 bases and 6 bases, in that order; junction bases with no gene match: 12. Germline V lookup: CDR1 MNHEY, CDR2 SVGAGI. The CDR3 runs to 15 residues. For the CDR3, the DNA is TGTGCCAGCAGTTTTCCGAGGACAGGCCCGGGCGAGCAGTACTTC. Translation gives CASSFPRTGPGEQYF.